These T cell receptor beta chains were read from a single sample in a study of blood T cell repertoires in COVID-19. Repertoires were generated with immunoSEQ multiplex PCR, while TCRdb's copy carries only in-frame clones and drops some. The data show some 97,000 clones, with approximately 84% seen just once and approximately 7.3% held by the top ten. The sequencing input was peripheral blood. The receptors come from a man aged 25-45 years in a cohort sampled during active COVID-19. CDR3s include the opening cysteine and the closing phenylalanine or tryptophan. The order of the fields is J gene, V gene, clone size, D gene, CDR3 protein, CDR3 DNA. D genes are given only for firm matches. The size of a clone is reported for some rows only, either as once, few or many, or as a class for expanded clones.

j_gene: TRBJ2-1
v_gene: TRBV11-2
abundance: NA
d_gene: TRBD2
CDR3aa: CASSGVLAGGKQFF
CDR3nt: TGTGCCAGCAGCGGGGTACTAGCGGGGGGTAAGCAGTTCTTC

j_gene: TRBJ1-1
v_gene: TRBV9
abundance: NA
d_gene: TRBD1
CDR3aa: CASSKIQGDTEAFF
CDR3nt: TGTGCCAGCAGCAAGATCCAGGGGGACACTGAAGCTTTCTTT

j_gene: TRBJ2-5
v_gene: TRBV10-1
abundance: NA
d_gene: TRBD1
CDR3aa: CASRWNNRGRETQYF
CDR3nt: TGCGCCAGCAGGTGGAATAACAGGGGGCGAGAGACCCAGTACTTC

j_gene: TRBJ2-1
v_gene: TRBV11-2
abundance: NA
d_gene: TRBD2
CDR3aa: CASSLDRLAGAGNEQFF
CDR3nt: TGTGCCAGCAGCTTAGATCGGCTAGCGGGGGCTGGGAATGAGCAGTTCTTC

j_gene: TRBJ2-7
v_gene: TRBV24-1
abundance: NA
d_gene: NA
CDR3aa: CATRTQVLVKGQYF
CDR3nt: TGTGCCACCAGGACCCAGGTACTAGTCAAGGGGCAGTACTTC

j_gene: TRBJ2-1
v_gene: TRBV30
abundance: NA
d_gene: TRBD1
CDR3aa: CAWSDDRGYNEQFF
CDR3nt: TGTGCCTGGAGCGATGACAGGGGATACAATGAGCAGTTCTTC

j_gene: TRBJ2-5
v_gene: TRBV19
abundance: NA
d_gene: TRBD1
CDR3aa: CASSIGQGQETQYF
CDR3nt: TGTGCCAGTAGTATTGGACAGGGTCAAGAGACCCAGTACTTC

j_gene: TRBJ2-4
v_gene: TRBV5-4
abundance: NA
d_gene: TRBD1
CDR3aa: CASSYAGTENIQYF
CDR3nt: TGTGCCAGCAGCTATGCCGGGACAGAAAACATTCAGTACTTC

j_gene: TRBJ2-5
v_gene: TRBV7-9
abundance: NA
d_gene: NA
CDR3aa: CASSSIRDEETQYF
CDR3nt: TGTGCCAGCAGCTCTATCCGGGATGAAGAGACCCAGTACTTC

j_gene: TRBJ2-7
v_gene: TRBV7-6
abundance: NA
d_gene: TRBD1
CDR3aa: CASSKGAGTGTYEQYF
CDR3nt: TGTGCCAGCAGCAAAGGAGCGGGGACAGGGACATACGAGCAGTACTTC

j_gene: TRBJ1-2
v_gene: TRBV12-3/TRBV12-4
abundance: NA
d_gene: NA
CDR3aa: CASSWTVPGYTF
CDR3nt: TGTGCCAGCAGTTGGACAGTTCCCGGCTACACCTTC

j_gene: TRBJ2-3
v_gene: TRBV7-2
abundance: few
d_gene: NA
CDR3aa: CASSLGISADTQYF
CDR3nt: TGTGCCAGCAGCTTAGGTATCTCAGCGGATACGCAGTATTTT

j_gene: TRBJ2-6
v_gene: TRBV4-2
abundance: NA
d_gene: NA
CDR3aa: CASSPSGVGGANVLTF
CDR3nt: TGTGCCAGCAGCCCATCAGGGGTTGGCGGGGCCAACGTCCTGACTTTC

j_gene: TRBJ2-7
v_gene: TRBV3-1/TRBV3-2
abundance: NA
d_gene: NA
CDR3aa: CASSQGTQGSYEQYF
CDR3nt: TGTGCCAGCAGCCAAGGAACGCAGGGTTCCTACGAGCAGTACTTC

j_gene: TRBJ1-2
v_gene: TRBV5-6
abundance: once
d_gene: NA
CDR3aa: CASRTTGTYGYTF
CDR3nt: TGTGCCAGCAGAACTACAGGGACCTATGGCTACACCTTC

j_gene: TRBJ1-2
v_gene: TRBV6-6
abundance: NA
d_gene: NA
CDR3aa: CASSPSGDGYTF
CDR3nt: TGTGCCAGCAGTCCCTCAGGGGACGGCTACACCTTC

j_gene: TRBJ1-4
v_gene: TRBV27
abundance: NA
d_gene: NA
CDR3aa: CASTSLGSTNEKLFF
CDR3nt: TGTGCCAGCACTTCCCTAGGTTCGACTAATGAAAAACTGTTTTTT

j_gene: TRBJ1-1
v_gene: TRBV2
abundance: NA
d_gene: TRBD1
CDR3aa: CASSLMGQSSEAFF
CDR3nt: TGTGCCAGCAGTTTAATGGGACAGAGCTCTGAAGCTTTCTTT

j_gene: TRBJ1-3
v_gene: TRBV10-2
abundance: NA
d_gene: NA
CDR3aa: CASSEELSGNTIYF
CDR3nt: TGCGCCAGCAGTGAAGAGTTGTCTGGAAACACCATATATTTT

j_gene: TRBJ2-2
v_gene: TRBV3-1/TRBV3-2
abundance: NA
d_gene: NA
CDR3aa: CASSQEGGTGELFF
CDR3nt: TGTGCCAGCAGCCAAGAAGGGGGCACCGGGGAGCTGTTTTTT

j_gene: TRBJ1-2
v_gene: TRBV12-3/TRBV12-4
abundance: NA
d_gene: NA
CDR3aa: CASSLRGTYGYTF
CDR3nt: TGTGCCAGCAGTTTAAGGGGAACCTATGGCTACACCTTC

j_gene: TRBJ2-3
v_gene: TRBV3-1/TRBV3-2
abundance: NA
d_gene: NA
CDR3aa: CASSQGAGVTTDTQYF
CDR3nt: TGTGCCAGCAGCCAAGGGGCAGGGGTGACCACAGATACGCAGTATTTT

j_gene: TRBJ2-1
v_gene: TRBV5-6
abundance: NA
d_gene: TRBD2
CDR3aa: CASRLGLAEYNEQFF
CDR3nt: TGTGCCAGCAGGTTGGGACTAGCGGAGTACAATGAGCAGTTCTTC

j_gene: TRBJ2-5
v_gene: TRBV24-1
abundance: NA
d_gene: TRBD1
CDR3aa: CATSDPTGPQETQYF
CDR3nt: TGTGCCACCAGTGACCCGACAGGGCCCCAAGAGACCCAGTACTTC

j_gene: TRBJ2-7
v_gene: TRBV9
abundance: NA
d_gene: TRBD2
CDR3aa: CASSHSSGDYEQYF
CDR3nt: TGTGCCAGCAGCCATTCTAGCGGTGACTACGAGCAGTACTTC

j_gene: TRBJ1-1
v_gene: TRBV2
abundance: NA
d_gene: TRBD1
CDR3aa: CASSETGGDTEAFF
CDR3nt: TGTGCCAGCAGTGAAACAGGGGGGGACACTGAAGCTTTCTTT

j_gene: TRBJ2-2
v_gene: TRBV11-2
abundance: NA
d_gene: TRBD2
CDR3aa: CASSSDSGLAGGHHGELFF
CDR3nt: TGTGCCAGCAGCTCCGATTCGGGACTAGCGGGGGGGCATCACGGGGAGCTGTTTTTT

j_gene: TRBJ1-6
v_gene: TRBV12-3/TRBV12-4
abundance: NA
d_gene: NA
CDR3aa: CASRQIDNSPLHF
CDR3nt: TGTGCCAGCAGACAGATAGATAATTCACCCCTCCACTTT

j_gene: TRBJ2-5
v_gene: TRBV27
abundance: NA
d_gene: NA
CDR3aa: CASSLPDRTEETQYF
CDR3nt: TGTGCCAGCAGTTTGCCCGACCGGACAGAAGAGACCCAGTACTTC

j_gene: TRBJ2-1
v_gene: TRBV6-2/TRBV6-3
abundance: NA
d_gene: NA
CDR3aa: CASSYTTYNEQFF
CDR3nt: TGTGCCAGCAGTTACACGACTTACAATGAGCAGTTCTTC

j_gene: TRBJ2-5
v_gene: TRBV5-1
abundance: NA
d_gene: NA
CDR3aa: CATQAGTWYQETQYF
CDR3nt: TGCGCCACCCAAGCCGGGACATGGTACCAAGAGACCCAGTACTTC

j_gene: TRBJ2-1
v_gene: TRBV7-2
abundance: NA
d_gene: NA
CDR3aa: CASSFGRVLRNEQFF
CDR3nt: TGTGCCAGCAGCTTTGGCAGGGTACTCCGCAATGAGCAGTTCTTC

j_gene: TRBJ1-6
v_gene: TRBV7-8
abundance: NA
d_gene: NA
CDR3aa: CASSLGPRVNSPLHF
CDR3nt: TGTGCCAGCAGCTTAGGTCCCCGTGTTAATTCACCCCTCCACTTT

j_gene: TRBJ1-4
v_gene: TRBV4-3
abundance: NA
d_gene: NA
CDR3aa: CASSLQARQRNEKLFF
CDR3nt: TGCGCCAGCAGCCTACAGGCTCGACAGCGTAATGAAAAACTGTTTTTT

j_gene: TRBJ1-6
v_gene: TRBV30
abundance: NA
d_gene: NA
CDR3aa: CAWRDTNNSPLHF
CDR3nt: TGTGCCTGGAGGGACACCAATAATTCACCCCTCCACTTT

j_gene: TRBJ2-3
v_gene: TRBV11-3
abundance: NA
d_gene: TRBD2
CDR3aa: CASSPSSGGATDTQYF
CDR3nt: TGTGCCAGCAGCCCTTCTAGCGGGGGAGCCACAGATACGCAGTATTTT

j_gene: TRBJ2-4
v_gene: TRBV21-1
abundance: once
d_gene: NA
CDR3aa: CASRVGTSGFIAKNIQYF
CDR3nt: TGTGCCAGCAGAGTTGGGACTAGCGGTTTTATAGCCAAAAACATTCAGTACTTC

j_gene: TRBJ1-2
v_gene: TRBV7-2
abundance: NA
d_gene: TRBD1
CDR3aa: CASSSTRTGDGYTF
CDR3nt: TGTGCCAGCAGCTCAACCCGGACAGGGGACGGCTACACCTTC

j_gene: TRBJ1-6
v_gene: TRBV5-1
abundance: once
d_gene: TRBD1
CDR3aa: CASGRDREGSPLHF
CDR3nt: TGCGCCAGCGGCCGGGACAGGGAAGGTTCACCCCTCCACTTT

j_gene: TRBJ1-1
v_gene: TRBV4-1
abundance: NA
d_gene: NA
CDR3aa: CASSRQLGGEAFF
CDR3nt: TGCGCCAGCAGCAGACAACTAGGCGGAGAAGCTTTCTTT

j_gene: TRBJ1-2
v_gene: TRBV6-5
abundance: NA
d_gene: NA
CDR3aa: CASTIGHPNYGYTF
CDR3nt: TGTGCCAGCACCATCGGACACCCCAACTATGGCTACACCTTC

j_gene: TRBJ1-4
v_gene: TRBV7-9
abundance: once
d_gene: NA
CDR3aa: CASSLIRASGEKLFF
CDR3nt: TGTGCCAGCAGCTTAATACGAGCGTCGGGTGAAAAACTGTTTTTT

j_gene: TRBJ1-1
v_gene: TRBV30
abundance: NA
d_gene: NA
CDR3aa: CAHTESRTEAFF
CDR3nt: TGTGCCCACACCGAGAGCCGGACAGAGGCTTTCTTT

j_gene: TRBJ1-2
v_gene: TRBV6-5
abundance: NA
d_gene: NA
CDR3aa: CASSYSRGGGGGYTF
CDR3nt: TGTGCCAGCAGTTACTCGAGGGGAGGAGGAGGTGGCTACACCTTC

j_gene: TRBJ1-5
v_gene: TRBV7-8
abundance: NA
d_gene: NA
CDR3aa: CASSLRGSPQSNQPQHF
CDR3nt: TGTGCCAGCAGCTTACGCGGTTCCCCCCAGAGCAATCAGCCCCAGCATTTT

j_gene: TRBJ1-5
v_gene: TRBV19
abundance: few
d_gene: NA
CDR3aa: CASKRRSSDQPQHF
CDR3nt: TGTGCCAGTAAACGGCGGTCTAGCGATCAGCCCCAGCATTTT